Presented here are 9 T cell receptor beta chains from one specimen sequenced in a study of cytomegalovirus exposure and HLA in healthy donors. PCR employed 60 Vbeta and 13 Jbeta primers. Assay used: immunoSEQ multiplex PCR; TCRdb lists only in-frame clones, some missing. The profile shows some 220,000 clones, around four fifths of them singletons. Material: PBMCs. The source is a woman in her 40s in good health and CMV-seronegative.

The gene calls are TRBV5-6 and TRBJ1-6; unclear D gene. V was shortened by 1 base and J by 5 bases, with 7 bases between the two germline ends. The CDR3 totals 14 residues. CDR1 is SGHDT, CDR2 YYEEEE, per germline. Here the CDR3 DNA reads TGTGCCAGCAGCTTGTCACATAATAATTCACCCCTCCACTTT. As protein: CASSLSHNNSPLHF.

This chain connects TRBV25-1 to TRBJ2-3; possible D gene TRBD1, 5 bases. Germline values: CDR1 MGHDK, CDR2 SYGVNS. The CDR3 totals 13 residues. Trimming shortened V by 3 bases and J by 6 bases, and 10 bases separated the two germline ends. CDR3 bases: TGTGCCAGCAGTGATGCAGGGTGGGATACGCAGTATTTT. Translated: CASSDAGWDTQYF.

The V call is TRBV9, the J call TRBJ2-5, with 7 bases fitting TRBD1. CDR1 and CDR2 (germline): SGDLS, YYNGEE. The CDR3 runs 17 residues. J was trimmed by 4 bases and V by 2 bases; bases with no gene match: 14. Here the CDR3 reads CASSVGPTQGKGETQYF. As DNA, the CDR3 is TGTGCCAGCAGCGTTGGGCCCACACAGGGGAAGGGAGAGACCCAGTACTTC.

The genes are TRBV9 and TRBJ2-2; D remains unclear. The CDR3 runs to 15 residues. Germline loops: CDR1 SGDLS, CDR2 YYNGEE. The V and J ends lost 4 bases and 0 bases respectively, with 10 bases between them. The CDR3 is CASSPYTSNTGELFF. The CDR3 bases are TGTGCCAGCAGCCCATACACCTCGAACACCGGGGAGCTGTTTTTT.

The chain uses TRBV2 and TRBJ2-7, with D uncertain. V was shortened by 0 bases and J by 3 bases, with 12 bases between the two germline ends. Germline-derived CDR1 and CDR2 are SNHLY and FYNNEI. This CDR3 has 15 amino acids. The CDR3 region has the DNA TGTGCCAGCAGTGAAGCGCTGCCGAGCTACTACGAGCAGTACTTC. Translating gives CASSEALPSYYEQYF. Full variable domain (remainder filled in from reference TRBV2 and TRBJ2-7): EPEVTQTPSHQVTQMGQEVILRCVPISNHLYFYWYRQILGQKVEFLVSFYNNEISEKSEIFDDQFSVERPDGSNFTLKIRSTKLEDSAMYFCASSEALPSYYEQYFGPGTRLTVT.

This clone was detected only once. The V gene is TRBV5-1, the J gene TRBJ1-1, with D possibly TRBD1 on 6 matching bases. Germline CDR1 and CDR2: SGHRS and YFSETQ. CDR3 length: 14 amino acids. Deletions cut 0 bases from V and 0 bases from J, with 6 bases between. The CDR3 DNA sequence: TGCGCCAGCAGCTTGGAGGGGGTGAACACTGAAGCTTTCTTT. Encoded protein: CASSLEGVNTEAFF.

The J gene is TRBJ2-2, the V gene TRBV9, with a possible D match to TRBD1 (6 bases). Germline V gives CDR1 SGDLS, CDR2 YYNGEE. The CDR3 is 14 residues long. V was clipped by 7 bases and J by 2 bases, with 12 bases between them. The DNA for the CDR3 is TGTGCCAGCCGCCAGGGGCCCAACACCGGGGAGCTGTTTTTT. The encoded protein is CASRQGPNTGELFF.

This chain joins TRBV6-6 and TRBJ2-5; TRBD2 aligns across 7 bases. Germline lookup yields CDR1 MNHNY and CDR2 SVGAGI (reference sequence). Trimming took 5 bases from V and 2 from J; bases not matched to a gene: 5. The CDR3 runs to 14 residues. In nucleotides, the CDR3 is TGTGCCAGCAGTCACGGGACTATTCAAGAGACCCAGTACTTC. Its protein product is CASSHGTIQETQYF.

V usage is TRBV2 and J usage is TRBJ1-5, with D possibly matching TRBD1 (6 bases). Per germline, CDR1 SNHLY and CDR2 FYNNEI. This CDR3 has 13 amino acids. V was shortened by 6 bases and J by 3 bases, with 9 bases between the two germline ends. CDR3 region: CASSGQLNQPQHF. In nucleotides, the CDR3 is TGTGCCAGCAGCGGACAGCTCAATCAGCCCCAGCATTTT. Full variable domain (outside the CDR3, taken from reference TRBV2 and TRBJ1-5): EPEVTQTPSHQVTQMGQEVILRCVPISNHLYFYWYRQILGQKVEFLVSFYNNEISEKSEIFDDQFSVERPDGSNFTLKIRSTKLEDSAMYFCASSGQLNQPQHFGDGTRLSIL.